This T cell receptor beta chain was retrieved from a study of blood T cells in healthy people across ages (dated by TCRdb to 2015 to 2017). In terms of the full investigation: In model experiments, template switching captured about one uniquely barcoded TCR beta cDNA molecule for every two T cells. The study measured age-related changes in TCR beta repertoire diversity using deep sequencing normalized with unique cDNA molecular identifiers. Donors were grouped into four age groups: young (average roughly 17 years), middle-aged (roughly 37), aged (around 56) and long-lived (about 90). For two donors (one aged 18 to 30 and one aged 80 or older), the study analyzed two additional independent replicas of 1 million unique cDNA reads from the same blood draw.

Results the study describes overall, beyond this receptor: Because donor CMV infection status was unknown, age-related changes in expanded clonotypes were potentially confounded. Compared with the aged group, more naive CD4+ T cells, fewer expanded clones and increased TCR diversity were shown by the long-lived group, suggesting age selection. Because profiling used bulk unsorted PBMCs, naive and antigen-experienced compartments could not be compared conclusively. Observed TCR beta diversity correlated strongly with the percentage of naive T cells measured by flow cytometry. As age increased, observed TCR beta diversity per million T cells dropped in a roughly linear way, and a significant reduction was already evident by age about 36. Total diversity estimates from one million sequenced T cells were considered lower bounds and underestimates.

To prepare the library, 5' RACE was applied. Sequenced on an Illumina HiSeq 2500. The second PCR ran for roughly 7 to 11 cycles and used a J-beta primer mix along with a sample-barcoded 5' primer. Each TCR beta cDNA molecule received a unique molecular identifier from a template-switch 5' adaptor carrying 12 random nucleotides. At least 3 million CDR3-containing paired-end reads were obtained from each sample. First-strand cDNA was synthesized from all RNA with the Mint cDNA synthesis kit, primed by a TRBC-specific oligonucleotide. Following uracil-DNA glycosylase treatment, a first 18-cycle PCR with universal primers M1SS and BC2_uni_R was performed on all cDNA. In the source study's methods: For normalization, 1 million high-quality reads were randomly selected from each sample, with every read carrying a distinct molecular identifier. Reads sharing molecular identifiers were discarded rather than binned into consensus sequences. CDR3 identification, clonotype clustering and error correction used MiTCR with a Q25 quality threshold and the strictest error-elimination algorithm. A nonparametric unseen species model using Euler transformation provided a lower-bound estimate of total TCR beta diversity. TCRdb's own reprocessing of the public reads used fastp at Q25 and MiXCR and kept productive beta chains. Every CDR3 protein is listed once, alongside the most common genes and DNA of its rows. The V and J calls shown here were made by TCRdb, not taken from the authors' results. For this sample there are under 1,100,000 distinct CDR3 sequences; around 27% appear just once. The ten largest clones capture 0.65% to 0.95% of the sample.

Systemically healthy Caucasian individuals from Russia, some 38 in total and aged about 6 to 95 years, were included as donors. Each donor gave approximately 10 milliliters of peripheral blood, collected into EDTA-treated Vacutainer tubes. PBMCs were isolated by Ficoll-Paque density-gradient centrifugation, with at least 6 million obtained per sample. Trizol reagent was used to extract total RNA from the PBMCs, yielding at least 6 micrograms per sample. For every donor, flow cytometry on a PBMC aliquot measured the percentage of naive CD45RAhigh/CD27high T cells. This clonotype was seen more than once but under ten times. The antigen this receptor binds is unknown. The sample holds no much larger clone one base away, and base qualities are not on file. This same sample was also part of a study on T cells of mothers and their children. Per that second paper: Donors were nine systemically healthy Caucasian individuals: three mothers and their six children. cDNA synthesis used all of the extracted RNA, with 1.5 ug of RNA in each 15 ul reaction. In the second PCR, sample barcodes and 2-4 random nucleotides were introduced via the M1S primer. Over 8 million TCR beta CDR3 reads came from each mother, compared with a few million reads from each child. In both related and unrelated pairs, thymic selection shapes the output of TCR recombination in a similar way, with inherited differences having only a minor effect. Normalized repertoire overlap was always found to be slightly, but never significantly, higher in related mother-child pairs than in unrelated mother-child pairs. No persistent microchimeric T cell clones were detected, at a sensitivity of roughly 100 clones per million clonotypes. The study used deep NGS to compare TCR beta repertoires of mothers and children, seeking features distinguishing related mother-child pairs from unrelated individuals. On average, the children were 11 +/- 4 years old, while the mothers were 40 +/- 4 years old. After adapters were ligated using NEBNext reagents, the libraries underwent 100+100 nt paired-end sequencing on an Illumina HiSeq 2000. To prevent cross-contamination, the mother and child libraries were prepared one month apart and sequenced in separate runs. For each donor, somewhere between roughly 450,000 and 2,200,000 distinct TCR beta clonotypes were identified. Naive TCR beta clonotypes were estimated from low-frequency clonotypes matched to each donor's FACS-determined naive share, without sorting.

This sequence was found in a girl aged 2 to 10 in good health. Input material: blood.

The CDR3 has the sequence CASSYRVGGAAEKLFF. The sequenced DNA: TGTGCCAGCAGTTATCGTGTGGGGGGCGCGGCTGAAAAACTGTTTTTT. The chain is assembled from TRBV6-2 or TRBV6-3 and TRBJ1-4; the D gene is possibly TRBD1, with 6 bases matching. V is clipped by 3 bases and J by 7 bases, and the sequence between their germline boundaries is 18 bases long. The germline V gene sets CDR1 to MNHEY and CDR2 to SVGEGT. The CDR3 covers 16 residues, taking in both the cysteine and the phenylalanine. Only the CDR3 DNA stays, 48 bases, in frame from base 1.